This note documents a single TCR beta chain sequence. The record originates from a study of cytomegalovirus exposure and HLA in healthy donors. Overall study: The use of the same platform for the 110 or so validation repertoires and the 550 to 700 first-cohort repertoires was reported by a later analysis.

Sequenced by immunoSEQ multiplex PCR; TCRdb stores in-frame clones only, minus some. Of around 150,000 clones in the sample, approximately 86% were seen once. The sequencing input was PBMCs. The sequence came from a woman between 18 and 29 years old in good health and CMV-seronegative.

The CDR3 coding sequence is TGTGCCAGCAGTCCCAGTTCCGGGACACCGAAAGAGACCCAGTACTTC. Residues: CASSPSSGTPKETQYF. This rearrangement joins TRBV27 to TRBJ2-5; a weak D match, TRBD1 (6 bases). V was cut by 5 bases and J by 3 bases, with 19 bases left in between. Germline V gene sequence: CDR1 MNHEY, CDR2 SMNVEV (reference sequence). This CDR3 has 16 amino acids.